These 21 T cell receptor beta chains were sequenced from one sample in a study of blood T cell repertoires in COVID-19. Sequencing used immunoSEQ multiplex PCR; TCRdb keeps in-frame clones, though not all of them. The table records some 490,000 clones, more than 85% of them present only once. Sequencing input: PBMCs or T cells enriched from blood (not recorded which). Receptors were obtained from a woman aged 55-69 years who had recovered from COVID-19.

The J gene is TRBJ2-6, the V gene TRBV10-3; 10 nucleotides line up with TRBD1. There are 18 residues in the CDR3. V lost 8 bases to trimming and J lost 3 bases; unmatched junction nucleotides: 13. CDR1 and CDR2 (germline): ENHRY, SYGVKD. Written as DNA, the CDR3 is TGTGCCATCGCCGGGACAGGGGACCCGATTGATGGGGCCAACGTCCTGACTTTC. Its protein is CAIAGTGDPIDGANVLTF.

The V gene is TRBV18, the J gene TRBJ2-1, with TRBD1 matching 10 bases. Germline lookup yields CDR1 KGHSH and CDR2 LQKENI. This CDR3 region has 14 residues. The junction had 5 bases not matched to a gene; V was cut back by 4 bases and J by 8 bases. The CDR3 loop is CASSLGTGEDEQFF. As DNA, the CDR3 is TGTGCCAGCTCACTAGGGACAGGGGAGGATGAGCAGTTCTTC.

The chain joins TRBV3-1 (or the pseudogene TRBV3-2) to TRBJ1-6; no firm D call. Between the trimmed V and J ends, which lost 1 base and 7 bases, there was a span of 8 bases. The CDR3 is made up of 14 amino acids. Germline CDR1 and CDR2: LGHDT and YNNKEL (reference sequence). The DNA for the CDR3 is TGTGCCAGCAGCCAAGTCGAGGGAAATTCACCCCTCCACTTT. Protein: CASSQVEGNSPLHF.

This chain links TRBV5-1 with TRBJ1-1; TRBD1 matches at 7 bases. Germline CDR1 and CDR2: SGHRS and YFSETQ. CDR3 size: 15 residues. V was pared by 4 bases and J by 2 bases, with 8 bases of the junction left unmatched. CDR3 in DNA: TGCGCCAGCAGCATCTGGGGACAGACCAACACTGAAGCTTTCTTT. Its translation: CASSIWGQTNTEAFF. Using reference TRBV5-1 and TRBJ1-1 for the parts outside the CDR3, the full variable domain is KAGVTQTPRYLIKTRGQQVTLSCSPISGHRSVSWYQQTPGQGLQFLFEYFSETQRNKGNFPGRFSGRQFSNSRSEMNVSTLELGDSALYLCASSIWGQTNTEAFFGQGTRLTVV.

This sequence joins TRBV28 and TRBJ2-3; possible D gene TRBD2, 6 bases. CDR1 is MDHEN, CDR2 SYDVKM, per germline. Trimming took off 3 bases at V and 2 bases at J, with 15 bases between the two ends. The CDR3 has 16 residues. The CDR3, as DNA: TGTGCCAGCAGTTTCGGAGGGGAATTTCCCACAGATACGCAGTATTTT. The encoded protein is CASSFGGEFPTDTQYF.

This clone was recorded a few times. The gene calls are TRBV30 and TRBJ1-5; D may be TRBD1 (6 bases). Germline assignment: CDR1 GTSNPN and CDR2 SVGIG (reference sequence). The V end lost 0 bases, the J end lost 5 bases, and 8 bases lay between the germline ends. The CDR3 is made up of 13 amino acids. The CDR3 DNA is TGTGCCTGGAGTGTACAGGGTTATCAGCCCCAGCATTTT. Its protein is CAWSVQGYQPQHF.

The chain joins TRBV6-6 to TRBJ2-7; 7 bases align to TRBD1. The germline CDR1 and CDR2 sequences are MNHNY and SVGAGI (reference sequence). CDR3 size: 16 residues. The junction had 8 bases not matched to a gene; V was cut back by 0 bases and J by 3 bases. CDR3 sequence reads: CASSYSLAQGDYEQYV. Here the CDR3 DNA reads TGTGCCAGCAGTTACTCTTTAGCGCAGGGGGACTACGAGCAGTACGTC.

The gene calls are TRBV2 and TRBJ2-3; 7 positions match TRBD2. The CDR3 extends over 13 amino acids. Germline V gene lookup returns CDR1 SNHLY and CDR2 FYNNEI. J was trimmed by 6 bases and V by 4 bases; bases with no gene match: 4. The CDR3, as DNA: TGTGCCAGCAGTGTCCTTAGCGGGGATACGCAGTATTTT. This gives the protein CASSVLSGDTQYF.

The gene calls are TRBV7-2 and TRBJ1-5, with D possibly TRBD1 on 6 matching bases. In germline, CDR1 is SGHTA, CDR2 FQGNSA. V dropped 5 bases and J dropped 4 bases, with 9 bases sitting between them. The CDR3 has 13 amino acids. The CDR3 nucleotides read TGTGCCAGCAGCCAGGACAGAAATCAGCCCCAGCATTTT. It is translated as CASSQDRNQPQHF.

The V and J genes are TRBV9 and TRBJ2-1; the D gene is possibly TRBD2 (5 bases). The CDR3 extends over 16 amino acids. V lost 4 bases and J lost 0, with 14 bases in between. Germline V gene data show CDR1 as SGDLS and CDR2 as YYNGEE. The CDR3 reads CASSPIGVSSYNEQFF. CDR3 DNA sequence: TGTGCCAGCAGCCCAATCGGGGTGAGCTCCTACAATGAGCAGTTCTTC. Filled out from reference TRBV9 and TRBJ2-1, the complete variable domain reads DSGVTQTPKHLITATGQRVTLRCSPRSGDLSVYWYQQSLDQGLQFLIQYYNGEERAKGNILERFSAQQFPDLHSELNLSSLELGDSALYFCASSPIGVSSYNEQFFGPGTRLTVL.

The chain couples TRBV5-4 to TRBJ1-3, with 7 positions matching TRBD1. The CDR3 runs to 16 residues. The J segment lost 6 bases and the V segment lost 4 bases, leaving 13 bases of the junction unmatched. Per the germline V gene, CDR1 is SGHNT and CDR2 is YYREEE (reference sequence). The DNA of the CDR3 is TGTGCCAGCAGCCCGGAGGCGGGACAGACCCTAAACACCATATATTTT. Protein sequence: CASSPEAGQTLNTIYF.

This sequence joins TRBV5-6 and TRBJ2-5, with TRBD1 as a possible D gene (6 bases). V lost 0 bases, J lost 3 bases, and 9 bases lay in between. The CDR3 runs 14 residues. Germline lookup yields CDR1 SGHDT and CDR2 YYEEEE. CDR3 nucleotide sequence: TGTGCCAGCAGCTTGGAACAGGGAAAAGAGACCCAGTACTTC. Translating gives CASSLEQGKETQYF.

To note about this clone: Additional DNA sequences in this sample encode the identical CDR3. The CDR3 loop reads CASSYRGTNTEAFF. The CDR3 region has the DNA TGTGCCAGCAGTTACAGGGGGACGAACACTGAAGCTTTCTTT. The chain carries TRBV27 and TRBJ1-1; 8 nucleotides align to TRBD1. The junction had 2 bases not matched to a gene; V was cut back by 4 bases and J by 1 base. The CDR3 loop spans 14 amino acids. The germline gives CDR1 MNHEY, CDR2 SMNVEV (reference sequence).

J is TRBJ1-4 and V is TRBV2, with D possibly matching TRBD1 (6 bases). The CDR3 loop spans 14 amino acids. CDR1 and CDR2 from the germline V gene are SNHLY and FYNNEI. The V gene lost 7 bases and the J gene lost 7 bases, with 16 bases spanning the gap. The CDR3 sequence: CASKGVGAFEKLFF. Written as DNA, the CDR3 is TGTGCCAGCAAAGGGGTGGGGGCGTTTGAAAAACTGTTTTTT.

This rearrangement joins TRBV19 to TRBJ2-7; possible D gene TRBD2, 8 bases. CDR3 length: 11 amino acids. CDR1 and CDR2 (germline): LNHDA, SQIVND (reference sequence). Trimming shortened V by 7 bases and J by 9 bases, and 13 bases separated the two germline ends. The DNA of the CDR3 is TGTGCCAGTAATAGCGGGACAGCGCAGTACTTC. Protein: CASNSGTAQYF.

The rearrangement uses TRBV11-2 and TRBJ1-2; D is uncertain. The CDR3 runs to 15 residues. Looked up from germline, CDR1 is SGHAT and CDR2 is FQNNGV. V lost 0 bases and J 1 base, leaving 9 bases between the germline ends. The DNA for the CDR3 is TGTGCCAGCAGCTTAGAAAACTCACTTAACTATGGCTACACCTTC. This sequence encodes CASSLENSLNYGYTF.

For this clone: The junction departs from the called germline gene at one end, perhaps through a read error. This chain links TRBV7-7 with TRBJ1-1, with 8 nucleotides matching TRBD1. CDR3 length: 15 residues. Germline V CDR1 and CDR2: SSHAT, FNYEAQ (reference sequence). CDR3: CASSLWTGQNTEAFF. The CDR3 DNA follows: TGTGCTAGCAGCTTATGGACAGGGCAGAACACTGAAGCTTTCTTT.

This chain uses TRBV28 with TRBJ1-6, with 7 bases fitting TRBD1. Per the germline V gene, CDR1 is MDHEN and CDR2 is SYDVKM. This CDR3 region has 15 residues. Trimming took 3 bases from V and 10 from J; bases not matched to a gene: 9. This CDR3 is CASSFARGVRSPLHF. The CDR3 DNA sequence: TGTGCCAGCAGTTTTGCCAGGGGGGTGCGGTCACCCCTCCACTTT.

The chain has TRBV2 and TRBJ2-1, with 7 nucleotides matching TRBD2. The CDR3 is 15 residues long. Per the germline V gene, CDR1 is SNHLY and CDR2 is FYNNEI. Trimming cost V 5 bases and J 7 bases; bases outside gene matches: 11. The DNA of the CDR3 is TGTGCCAGCAGTTTCCAGGGACTACCCCTGAATGAGCAGTTCTTC. Translated: CASSFQGLPLNEQFF.

V usage is TRBV27 and J usage is TRBJ1-4, with TRBD1 matching over 7 bases. CDR3 size: 19 residues. V was pared by 2 bases and J by 4 bases, with 16 bases of the junction left unmatched. Germline lookup yields CDR1 MNHEY and CDR2 SMNVEV (reference sequence). The CDR3 DNA is TGTGCCAGCAGTTTACAAGGACAGGTAGGGGGTGGAGGTAATGAAAAACTGTTTTTT. This sequence encodes CASSLQGQVGGGGNEKLFF.

The rearrangement links TRBV4-1 to TRBJ1-3, with 7 nucleotides matching TRBD1. This CDR3 is built from 16 residues. The V gene's germline CDR1 is MGHRA and CDR2 YSYEKL. After removal of 3 bases from V and 0 bases from J, the junction contained 5 bases not matched to a gene. CDR3: CASSHYTGDSGNTIYF. In nucleotides, the CDR3 is TGCGCCAGCAGCCATTACACAGGGGACTCTGGAAACACCATATATTTT.